This T cell receptor beta chain was captured in a study of cytomegalovirus exposure and HLA in healthy donors. Findings of the study overall: When presence/absence was analysed, sequencing depth was taken to be roughly uniform across donors.

PCR employed 60 Vbeta and 13 Jbeta primers. The method was immunoSEQ multiplex PCR; TCRdb's version includes in-frame clones alone and lacks a portion of them. In the table there are some 170,000 clones, 79% of which are singletons. To note about this clone: As yet, its antigen is unknown.

Germline lookup yields CDR1 MDHEN and CDR2 SYDVKM. With 9 bases removed from V and 0 bases from J, the gap between germline ends came to 12 bases. This CDR3 is built from 14 residues. The chain joins TRBV28 to TRBJ1-5; tentatively, D is TRBD1 (6 bases). This receptor was taken from a man aged 40-55 years in good health and CMV-seronegative. The sample comprised PBMCs. The chain's CDR3 is CARIIRGSNQPQHF. CDR3 sequence (DNA): TGTGCCAGGATAATCAGGGGTAGCAATCAGCCCCAGCATTTT.